The rows below give T cell receptor beta chains drawn from one sample of a study of T cells in Graves' hyperthyroidism and ophthalmopathy. MiXCR, applied by TCRdb to the multiplex PCR reads, yields one record per CDR3 protein. The table has about 350,000 distinct CDR3 sequences, about 14% seen once. Sequences were obtained from blood. Receptors were obtained from a woman in her 30s with Graves' hyperthyroidism. CDR3s include the opening cysteine and the closing phenylalanine or tryptophan. A D gene is named only where the DNA matches it firmly. Clone size appears in some rows only: once, few, many, or a class for an expanded clone.

TRBV7-8	TRBD1	NA	TRBJ2-1	TGTGCCAGCAGCTTAGTAGAAGGGGGCGGTGAGCAGTTCTTC	CASSLVEGGGEQFF
TRBV2	NA	many	TRBJ2-7	TGTGCCAGCAGTGAACGACAGGTAAACGAGCAGTACTTC	CASSERQVNEQYF
TRBV6-1	NA	few	TRBJ2-7	TGTGCCAGCAGTGCCAATCTCGGACAGAGCTCCTACGAGCAGTACTTC	CASSANLGQSSYEQYF
TRBV6-1	NA	NA	TRBJ2-6	TGTGCCAGCAGTAAACCTACAGGGAGCGGGGCCAACGTCCTGACTTTC	CASSKPTGSGANVLTF
TRBV6-1	TRBD1	NA	TRBJ1-1	TGTGCCAGCAGCCAGGGGGCTGGGAACACTGAAGCTTTCTTT	CASSQGAGNTEAFF
TRBV18	TRBD2	many	TRBJ2-1	TGTGCCAGCTCCCCGGGACTACACAATGAGCAGTTCTTC	CASSPGLHNEQFF
TRBV20-1	NA	many	TRBJ2-7	TGCAGTGCTAGAGATTATCCCCTCCTATCGTGGGTGAGCTCCTACGAGCAGTACTTC	CSARDYPLLSWVSSYEQYF
TRBV20-1	NA	NA	TRBJ1-1	TGCAGTGCTAGTGAGTATCTATCCAGACCTGAAGCTTTCTTT	CSASEYLSRPEAFF
TRBV2	TRBD1	many	TRBJ2-3	TGTGCCCAGTTAACAGGGGTACGAGCAGATACGCAGTATTTT	CAQLTGVRADTQYF
TRBV20-1	NA	few	TRBJ1-5	TGCAGTGCTAGAGAGCCCGGGGGGAATCAGCCCCAGCATTTT	CSAREPGGNQPQHF
TRBV15	TRBD1	once	TRBJ2-7	TGTGCCACCAGCAGAGATCCGTCGACAGGGGGCCCTTCCTACGAGCAGTACTTC	CATSRDPSTGGPSYEQYF
TRBV7-2	NA	NA	TRBJ1-2	TGTGCCAGCAGCTTATATCCCACCTTC	CASSLYPTF
TRBV20-1	TRBD2	NA	TRBJ2-1	TGCAGTGCTAGACATGGGGACTACCAGTACAATGAGCAGTTCTTC	CSARHGDYQYNEQFF
TRBV7-9	TRBD1	NA	TRBJ2-2	TGTGCCAGCAGATCAGGGGGCAGGCGGGGGAACACCGGGGAGCTGTTTTTT	CASRSGGRRGNTGELFF
TRBV20-1	NA	many	TRBJ1-4	TGCAGTGCTAGAGATGCCGGCGGGAGTGGAAAACTGTTTTTT	CSARDAGGSGKLFF
TRBV2	NA	NA	TRBJ2-7	TGTGCCAGCAGTGAACAGGGGCTTGGCTCCTACGAGCAGTACTTC	CASSEQGLGSYEQYF
TRBV2	TRBD1	NA	TRBJ2-3	TGTGCCAGCAGCCGGGACAGGGGAATAACAGATACGCAGTATTTT	CASSRDRGITDTQYF
TRBV6-1	TRBD2	few	TRBJ2-5	TGTGCCAGCAGAGAGCCTAGCGGGAGGGCTCCAGAGACCCAGTACTTC	CASREPSGRAPETQYF